The entry that follows covers one T cell receptor beta chain sequence. The CDR3 spans 14 residues. Looked up from germline, CDR1 is ENHRY and CDR2 is SYGVKD. The J segment lost 5 bases and the V segment lost 4 bases, leaving 5 bases of the junction unmatched. This sample was included in a study of T-cell reconstitution after alpha-beta-depleted transplantation in children. Construction of the TCRbeta library involved unique molecular identifiers. Each CDR3 protein gets one entry after TCRdb re-called the PCR reads with MiXCR. Of more than 450,000 distinct CDR3 sequences listed, about 17% were seen once; the top ten hold roughly 3.3%.

The material was PBMCs from the stem cell graft donor, obtained from the stem cell graft. The chain carries TRBV10-3 and TRBJ1-1; 9 positions agree with TRBD1. This clonotype originated in a human donor who donated a stem cell graft to a child with acute lymphoblastic leukemia. The CDR3 is CAISGGQGKTEAFF. Written as DNA, the CDR3 is TGTGCCATCAGTGGGGGACAGGGCAAAACTGAAGCTTTCTTT.